The 14 T cell receptor beta chains below were found in one sample sequenced in a study of OX40 agonist ivuxolimab in advanced cancers. Method: immunoSEQ multiplex PCR; TCRdb's copy keeps in-frame clones and lacks some. The repertoire holds tens of thousands of clones, with around 89% as singletons. This specimen consisted of CD4+ or CD8+ T cells sorted from blood, obtained in a trial of the OX40 agonist ivuxolimab. The receptors were gathered from an adult with an advanced solid tumor such as melanoma, head and neck, liver or kidney cancer.

This clone was detected a few times. This chain uses TRBV4-3 with TRBJ1-2, with a tentative D call TRBD1 (5 bases). The ends were cut back, 3 bases at V and 8 bases at J, with 16 bases in the middle. The CDR3 totals 14 residues. Germline-derived CDR1 and CDR2 are LGHNA and YSLEER. The CDR3 coding sequence is TGCGCCAGCAGCCAGGGGAGCGTACAGGAGGGCTACACCTTC. It translates to CASSQGSVQEGYTF.

CDR3 DNA: TGTGCCAGCAGTGAAGGGGGAGCGGGCGTCTACGAGCAGTACTTC. As protein: CASSEGGAGVYEQYF. The chain joins TRBV6-1 to TRBJ2-7; tentatively, D is TRBD2 (6 bases). V was cut by 1 base and J by 3 bases, with 13 bases left in between. This CDR3 has 15 residues. Germline assignment: CDR1 MNHNS and CDR2 SASEGT.

The chain uses TRBV5-5 and TRBJ1-5; tentatively, D is TRBD1 (6 bases). The CDR3 consists of 15 residues. Trimming took off 2 bases at V and 0 bases at J, with 9 bases between the two ends. The germline V gene encodes CDR1 SGHKS and CDR2 YYEKEE (reference sequence). The CDR3 DNA follows: TGTGCCAGCAGCTTTTTCAGGGGTAGCAATCAGCCCCAGCATTTT. Protein product: CASSFFRGSNQPQHF.

The V call is TRBV7-9, the J call TRBJ1-2; TRBD1 matches at 9 bases. The CDR3 extends over 18 amino acids. V lost 1 base, J lost 6 bases, and 15 bases stayed unmatched. The V gene's germline CDR1 is SEHNR and CDR2 FQNEAQ (reference sequence). CDR3 sequence reads: CASSLEGGGQGNTHGYTF. The CDR3 coding sequence is TGTGCCAGCAGCTTAGAGGGGGGCGGACAGGGGAATACGCATGGCTACACCTTC.

J is TRBJ1-4 and V is TRBV18, with a possible D match to TRBD1 (5 bases). V shed 0 bases and J shed 5 bases, with 10 bases lying between them. Germline loops: CDR1 KGHSH, CDR2 LQKENI. This CDR3 region has 15 residues. CDR3 DNA sequence: TGTGCCAGCTCACCACCGGGGACCCCGAATGAAAAACTGTTTTTT. Its translation: CASSPPGTPNEKLFF.

A note on this clone: Other nucleotide sequences in the sample specify the same CDR3. The J gene is TRBJ1-1, the V gene TRBV6-5; D is undetermined. The CDR3 extends over 13 amino acids. Germline V gene lookup returns CDR1 MNHEY and CDR2 SVGAGI. Trimming left V 0 bases short and J 0 bases short, with 2 bases between. In nucleotides, the CDR3 is TGTGCCAGCAGTTACTCGTTGAACACTGAAGCTTTCTTT. Translated: CASSYSLNTEAFF.

The J gene is TRBJ2-5, the V gene TRBV7-9; 12 bases line up with TRBD2. V dropped 2 bases and J dropped 5; count of bases not matched to a gene: 9. Germline loops: CDR1 SEHNR, CDR2 FQNEAQ (reference sequence). This CDR3 is 17 amino acids long. The CDR3 DNA is TGTGCCAGCAGCTTACCTGCTAGCGGGGGGGCTTATGAGACCCAGTACTTC. As protein: CASSLPASGGAYETQYF. The variable domain in full, with the rest retrieved from reference TRBV7-9 and TRBJ2-5, is DTGVSQNPRHKITKRGQNVTFRCDPISEHNRLYWYRQTLGQGPEFLTYFQNEAQLEKSRLLSDRFSAERPKGSFSTLEIQRTEQGDSAMYLCASSLPASGGAYETQYFGPGTRLLVL.

This sequence joins TRBV30 and TRBJ2-7; a possible D gene is TRBD1 (5 bases). The V gene lost 3 bases and the J gene lost 3 bases, with 18 bases spanning the gap. There are 15 residues in the CDR3. Per germline, CDR1 GTSNPN and CDR2 SVGIG (reference sequence). CDR3 loop: CAWSALHQGNYEQYF. The CDR3 nucleotides read TGTGCCTGGAGCGCTTTACACCAGGGTAACTACGAGCAGTACTTC.

J is TRBJ2-3 and V is TRBV14; perhaps TRBD2 as D (6 bases). Germline CDR1 reads SGHDN; CDR2 reads FVKESK. Trimming stripped 1 base from V and 6 bases from J, with 17 bases between. The CDR3 extends over 16 amino acids. The DNA of the CDR3 is TGTGCCAGCAGCCAAGGGGCCGGGACTTACAGCGATACGCAGTATTTT. Protein sequence: CASSQGAGTYSDTQYF.

This rearrangement joins TRBV7-9 to TRBJ1-4; TRBD1 might be the D (5 bases). The CDR3 sequence is 15 residues long. The V end lost 5 bases, the J end lost 3 bases, and 13 bases lay between the germline ends. CDR1 and CDR2 (germline): SEHNR, FQNEAQ (reference sequence). The chain's CDR3 is CASSPPGRSNEKLFF. CDR3 bases: TGTGCCAGCAGCCCTCCGGGACGGTCTAATGAAAAACTGTTTTTT.

V and J are TRBV27 and TRBJ1-1; tentative D call: TRBD1 (6 bases). CDR3 size: 14 residues. The germline CDR1 and CDR2 sequences are MNHEY and SMNVEV (reference sequence). V lost 2 bases and J 4 bases, leaving 11 bases between the germline ends. CDR3 coding DNA: TGTGCCAGCAGTTTAACAGGGCTGCTCACTGAAGCTTTCTTT. Translation gives CASSLTGLLTEAFF.

This clone came up once. CDR3 region: CASSLGREGTYEQYF. The CDR3 DNA sequence: TGTGCCAGCAGCTTAGGCCGGGAGGGGACCTACGAGCAGTACTTC. This rearrangement joins TRBV13 to TRBJ2-7; TRBD2 agrees at 8 bases. V was pared by 0 bases and J by 2 bases, with 3 bases of the junction left unmatched. The length of the CDR3 is 15 residues. Germline CDR1 and CDR2: PRHDT and FYEKMQ (reference sequence).

The chain couples TRBV4-3 to TRBJ2-7, with 9 bases fitting TRBD2. Germline loops: CDR1 LGHNA, CDR2 YSLEER. The length of the CDR3 is 18 residues. With 2 bases clipped from V and 1 base from J, the junction kept 12 bases outside the gene matches. The CDR3 coding sequence is TGCGCCAGCAGCCAATTCAACGCTCTAGCGGGACCATCCTACGAGCAGTACTTC. Protein product: CASSQFNALAGPSYEQYF.

V gene TRBV29-1 combines with J gene TRBJ1-3; unclear D gene. Germline loops: CDR1 SQVTM, CDR2 ANQGSEA. Deletions cut 7 bases from V and 4 bases from J, with 11 bases between. This CDR3 is built from 12 residues. CDR3 DNA sequence: TGCAGCGCCCAATCCAGAGGAAACACCATATATTTT. It encodes CSAQSRGNTIYF.